The source of this T cell receptor beta chain is a study of Ad26.COV2.S vaccination and SARS-CoV-2 variants. Study as a whole: By the intramuscular route, Ad26.COV2.S was given once, or twice 56 days apart.

Only in-frame clones appear in the TCRdb table, and some are missing; sequencing was by immunoSEQ multiplex PCR. Of around 300,000 clones in the sample, roughly nine tenths were seen once. On this clone itself: Its antigen is unidentified.

The CDR3 totals 14 residues. The V end was cut by 5 bases, the J end by 2 bases, with 11 bases between. In germline, CDR1 is PRHDT, CDR2 FYEKMQ (reference sequence). Overall study findings and caveats: The authors reported substantial breadth in spike-specific CD8+ and CD4+ T cell responses after vaccination. Recipients of vaccine and of placebo showed similar breadth of their non-spike TCR repertoires.

Regarding treatment: around 19 received Ad26.COV2.S at low or high dose, single or two shots; about 5 received placebo; per-sample allocation not given. Sampling was done on day 63 after the first vaccine or placebo injection. An Ad26 vector was used to express Wuhan-strain SARS-CoV-2 spike as the vaccine. The chain employs TRBV13 and TRBJ2-3; D may be TRBD2 (5 bases). The starting material was peripheral blood, obtained in a trial of Ad26.COV2.S vaccine versus placebo. The clonotype was recovered from a person aged 18 to 65 who received the Ad26.COV2.S COVID-19 vaccine or a placebo. The DNA of the CDR3 is TGTGCCAGCAGCATGTTACTAGACACAGATACGCAGTATTTT. Its protein is CASSMLLDTDTQYF.